A selection of T cell receptor beta chains follows, all from one sample in a study of shared clonotypes between healthy human individuals. The protocol was immunoSEQ multiplex PCR, while the TCRdb copy is restricted to in-frame clones and leaves out a portion. The sample contains more than 1.2 million clones, approximately 98.5% of which appear only once. The sequenced material came from naive CD4+ T cells sorted from blood. All receptors come from a man aged 25-45 years in good health. The conserved cysteine and the conserved F or W are not part of the CDR3 here. D genes are given only for firm matches. Clone size appears in some rows only: once, few, many, or a class for an expanded clone.

d_call clone_size j_call v_call cdr3_aa
TRBD1 . TRBJ1-1 TRBV5-5 ASATGGDTEAF
TRBD2 . TRBJ2-7 TRBV28 ASSLWASGSYEQY
. . TRBJ2-3 TRBV6-1 ASSLQFSTDTQY
. . TRBJ2-7 TRBV28 ASSTLTPSPPGEKRFEQY
. . TRBJ2-1 TRBV5-1 ASSFGGLNEQF
. . TRBJ2-2 TRBV5-1 ASSGGQHPLPGELF
TRBD2 few TRBJ2-2 TRBV9 ASSVGLAENTGELF
. . TRBJ1-2 TRBV15 ATSRDPVSPVGYT
. . TRBJ2-7 TRBV28 ASSAMGGAYGEQY
. . TRBJ2-2 TRBV11-2 ASSYRETGELF
TRBD1 . TRBJ2-7 TRBV27 ASSLSPGQAYEQY
. . TRBJ2-7 TRBV27 ASSYQAGIAVSGQY
TRBD1 . TRBJ2-7 TRBV5-4 ASSPPPPATGGYEQY
TRBD1 . TRBJ2-7 TRBV5-4 ASSPGQDIYEQY
TRBD2 . TRBJ2-5 TRBV29-1 SVVLSGSKTQY
. . TRBJ1-4 TRBV9 ASSVGLATNEKLF
TRBD2 . TRBJ2-2 TRBV6-4 ASSPSGSGELF
. . TRBJ2-7 TRBV5-1 ASSPGQYEQY
TRBD1 . TRBJ2-3 TRBV5-1 ASCRTGSTDTQY
. . TRBJ2-1 TRBV6-6 ASSYGRSSYNEQF